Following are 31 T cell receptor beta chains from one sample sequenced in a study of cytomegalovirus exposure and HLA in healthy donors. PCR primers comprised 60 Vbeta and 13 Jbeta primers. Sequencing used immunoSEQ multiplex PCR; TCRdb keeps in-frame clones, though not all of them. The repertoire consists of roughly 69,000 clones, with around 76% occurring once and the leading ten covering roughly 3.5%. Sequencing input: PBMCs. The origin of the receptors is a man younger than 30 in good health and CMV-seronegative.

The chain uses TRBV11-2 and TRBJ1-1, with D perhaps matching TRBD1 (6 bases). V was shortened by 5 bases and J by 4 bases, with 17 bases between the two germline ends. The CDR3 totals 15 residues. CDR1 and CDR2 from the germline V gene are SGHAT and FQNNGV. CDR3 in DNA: TGTGCCAGCAGCCCCTGGGGGGGCGGGGGCACTGAAGCTTTCTTT. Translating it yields CASSPWGGGGTEAFF.

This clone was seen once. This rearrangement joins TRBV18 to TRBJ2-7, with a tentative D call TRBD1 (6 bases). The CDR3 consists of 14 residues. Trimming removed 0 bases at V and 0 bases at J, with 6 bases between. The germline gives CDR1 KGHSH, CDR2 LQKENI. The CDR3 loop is CASSPPTGSYEQYF. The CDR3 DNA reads TGTGCCAGCTCACCACCGACAGGCTCCTACGAGCAGTACTTC.

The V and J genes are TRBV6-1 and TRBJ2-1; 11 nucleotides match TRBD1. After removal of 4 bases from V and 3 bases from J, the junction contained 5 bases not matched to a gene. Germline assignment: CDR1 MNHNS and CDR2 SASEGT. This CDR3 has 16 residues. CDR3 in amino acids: CASSARDRGFYNEQFF. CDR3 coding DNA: TGTGCCAGCAGTGCCCGGGACAGGGGGTTCTACAATGAGCAGTTCTTC.

The CDR3 is CASSFGPSGGAYNEQFF. The CDR3 DNA reads TGTGCCAGCAGTTTTGGCCCTAGCGGGGGGGCCTACAATGAGCAGTTCTTC. The chain recombines TRBV28 with TRBJ2-1; 12 bases map to TRBD2. The CDR3 consists of 17 residues. V shed 3 bases and J 2 bases; nucleotides not matched to a gene: 5. Germline CDR1 MDHEN, CDR2 SYDVKM.

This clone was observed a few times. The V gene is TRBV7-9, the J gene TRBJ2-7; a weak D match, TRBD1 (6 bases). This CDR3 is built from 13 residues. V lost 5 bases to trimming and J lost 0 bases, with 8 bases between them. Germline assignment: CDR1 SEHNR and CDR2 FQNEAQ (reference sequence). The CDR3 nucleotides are TGTGCCAGCAGCCGACAGGTCTCCTACGAGCAGTACTTC. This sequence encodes CASSRQVSYEQYF.

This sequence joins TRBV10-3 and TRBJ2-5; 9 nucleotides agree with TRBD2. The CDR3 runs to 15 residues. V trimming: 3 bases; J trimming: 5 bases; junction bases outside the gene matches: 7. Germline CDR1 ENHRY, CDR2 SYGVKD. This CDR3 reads CAISDWAGGRETQYF. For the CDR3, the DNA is TGTGCCATCAGTGATTGGGCGGGGGGGCGTGAGACCCAGTACTTC.

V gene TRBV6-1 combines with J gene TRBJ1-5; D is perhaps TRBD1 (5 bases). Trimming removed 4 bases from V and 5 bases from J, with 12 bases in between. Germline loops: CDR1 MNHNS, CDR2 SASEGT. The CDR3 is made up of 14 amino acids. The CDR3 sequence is CASSAQGFDQPQHF. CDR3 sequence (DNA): TGTGCCAGCAGTGCCCAGGGTTTTGATCAGCCCCAGCATTTT.

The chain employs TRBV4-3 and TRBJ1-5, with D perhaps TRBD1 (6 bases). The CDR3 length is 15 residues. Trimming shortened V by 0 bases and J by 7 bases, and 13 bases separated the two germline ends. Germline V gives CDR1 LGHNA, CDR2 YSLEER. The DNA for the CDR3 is TGCGCCAGCAGCCAAGAGGCAGGGGTCAGGCAGCCCCAGCATTTT. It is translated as CASSQEAGVRQPQHF.

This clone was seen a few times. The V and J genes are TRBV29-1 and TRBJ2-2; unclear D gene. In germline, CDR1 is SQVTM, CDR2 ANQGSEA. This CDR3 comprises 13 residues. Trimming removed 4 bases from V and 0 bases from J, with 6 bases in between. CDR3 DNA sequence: TGCAGCGTTGCCCCCTCGAACACCGGGGAGCTGTTTTTT. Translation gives CSVAPSNTGELFF.

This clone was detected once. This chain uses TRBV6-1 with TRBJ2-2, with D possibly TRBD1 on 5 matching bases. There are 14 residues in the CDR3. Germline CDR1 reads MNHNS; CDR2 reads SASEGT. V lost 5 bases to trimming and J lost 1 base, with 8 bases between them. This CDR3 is CASSKTGNTGELFF. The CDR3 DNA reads TGTGCCAGCAGTAAAACAGGGAACACCGGGGAGCTGTTTTTT.

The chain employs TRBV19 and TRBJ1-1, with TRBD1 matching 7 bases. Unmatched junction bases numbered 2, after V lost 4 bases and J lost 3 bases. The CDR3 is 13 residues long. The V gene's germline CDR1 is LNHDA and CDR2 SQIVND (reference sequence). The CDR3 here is CASSTTGDTEAFF. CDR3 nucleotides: TGTGCCAGTAGTACCACAGGGGACACTGAAGCTTTCTTT.

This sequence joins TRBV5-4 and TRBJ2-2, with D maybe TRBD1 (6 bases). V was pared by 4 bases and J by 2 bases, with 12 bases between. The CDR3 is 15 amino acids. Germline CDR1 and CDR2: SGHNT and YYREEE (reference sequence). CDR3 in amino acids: CASSTGHINTGELFF. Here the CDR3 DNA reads TGTGCCAGCAGCACGGGACATATCAACACCGGGGAGCTGTTTTTT.

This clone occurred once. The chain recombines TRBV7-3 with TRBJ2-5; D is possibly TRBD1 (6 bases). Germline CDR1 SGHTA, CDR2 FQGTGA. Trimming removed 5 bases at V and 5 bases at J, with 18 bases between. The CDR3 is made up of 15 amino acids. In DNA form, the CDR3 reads TGTGCCAGCAGCCCGGATCCAGGGACAATGGAGACCCAGTACTTC. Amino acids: CASSPDPGTMETQYF.

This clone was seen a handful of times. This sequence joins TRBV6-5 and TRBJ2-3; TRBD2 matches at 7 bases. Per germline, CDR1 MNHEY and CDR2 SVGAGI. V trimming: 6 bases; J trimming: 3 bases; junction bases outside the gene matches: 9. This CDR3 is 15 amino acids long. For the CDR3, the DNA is TGTGCCAGCAGCCTAGCGGCGGTCCGAACAGATACGCAGTATTTT. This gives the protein CASSLAAVRTDTQYF.

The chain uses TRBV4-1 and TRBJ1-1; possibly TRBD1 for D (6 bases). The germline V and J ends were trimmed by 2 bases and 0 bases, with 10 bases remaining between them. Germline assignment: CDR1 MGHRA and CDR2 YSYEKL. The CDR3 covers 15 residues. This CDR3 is CASSQLGALNTEAFF. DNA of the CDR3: TGCGCCAGCAGCCAACTGGGGGCACTGAACACTGAAGCTTTCTTT.

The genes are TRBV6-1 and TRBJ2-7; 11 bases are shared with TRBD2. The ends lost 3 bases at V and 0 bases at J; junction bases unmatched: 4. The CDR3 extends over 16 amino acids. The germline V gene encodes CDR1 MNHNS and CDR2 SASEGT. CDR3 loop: CASSDPGLADSYEQYF. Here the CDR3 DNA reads TGTGCCAGCAGTGATCCGGGACTAGCGGACTCCTACGAGCAGTACTTC.

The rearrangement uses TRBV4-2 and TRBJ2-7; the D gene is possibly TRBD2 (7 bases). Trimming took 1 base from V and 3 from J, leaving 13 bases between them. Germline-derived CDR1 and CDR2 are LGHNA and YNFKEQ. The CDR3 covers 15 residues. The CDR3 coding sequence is TGTGCCAGCAGCCAAGGGGGGGGCCCCCTCTACGAGCAGTACTTC. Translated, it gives CASSQGGGPLYEQYF.

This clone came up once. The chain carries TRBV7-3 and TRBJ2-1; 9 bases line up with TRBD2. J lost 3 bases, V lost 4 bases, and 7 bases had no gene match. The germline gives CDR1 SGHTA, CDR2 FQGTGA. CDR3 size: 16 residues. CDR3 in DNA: TGTGCCAGCAGCTCCCCGGAGCGGGGGGTCTACAATGAGCAGTTCTTC. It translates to CASSSPERGVYNEQFF.

CDR3 in amino acids: CASSPGDSSGGYTF. The CDR3, as DNA: TGTGCCAGCAGCCCCGGGGACAGTTCGGGCGGCTACACCTTC. The rearrangement joins TRBV7-9 to TRBJ1-2, with 7 bases identical to TRBD1. The ends lost 5 bases at V and 8 bases at J; junction bases unmatched: 11. Germline V gene sequence: CDR1 SEHNR, CDR2 FQNEAQ (reference sequence). This CDR3 contains 14 residues.

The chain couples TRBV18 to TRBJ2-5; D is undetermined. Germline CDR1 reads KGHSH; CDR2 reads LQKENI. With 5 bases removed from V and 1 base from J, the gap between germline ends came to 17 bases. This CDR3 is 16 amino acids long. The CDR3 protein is CASSNSLSSFQETQYF. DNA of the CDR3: TGTGCCAGCTCAAACAGCCTAAGCAGTTTCCAAGAGACCCAGTACTTC.

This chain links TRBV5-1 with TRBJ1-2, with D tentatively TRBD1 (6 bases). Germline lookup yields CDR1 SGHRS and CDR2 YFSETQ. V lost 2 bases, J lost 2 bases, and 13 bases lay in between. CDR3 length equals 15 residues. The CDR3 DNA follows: TGCGCCAGCAGCTTTCGGGCAGGGGACAACTATGGCTACACCTTC. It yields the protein CASSFRAGDNYGYTF.

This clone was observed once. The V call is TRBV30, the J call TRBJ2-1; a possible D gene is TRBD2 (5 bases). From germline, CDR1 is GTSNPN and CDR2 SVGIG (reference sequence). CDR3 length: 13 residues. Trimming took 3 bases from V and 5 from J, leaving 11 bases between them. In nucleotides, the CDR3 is TGTGCCTGGAGCGGGGTGGCCGACAATGAGCAGTTCTTC. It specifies CAWSGVADNEQFF.

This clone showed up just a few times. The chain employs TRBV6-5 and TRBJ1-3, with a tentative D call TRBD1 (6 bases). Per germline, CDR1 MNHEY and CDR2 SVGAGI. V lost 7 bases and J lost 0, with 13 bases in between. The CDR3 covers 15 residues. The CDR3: CASKKGGNSGNTIYF. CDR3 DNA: TGTGCCAGCAAAAAGGGGGGGAACTCTGGAAACACCATATATTTT.

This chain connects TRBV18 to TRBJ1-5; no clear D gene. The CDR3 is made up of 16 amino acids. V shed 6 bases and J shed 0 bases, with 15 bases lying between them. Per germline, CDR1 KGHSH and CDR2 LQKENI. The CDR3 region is CASSLGSPYSNQPQHF. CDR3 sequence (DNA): TGTGCCAGCTCCTTGGGGAGCCCGTATAGCAATCAGCCCCAGCATTTT.

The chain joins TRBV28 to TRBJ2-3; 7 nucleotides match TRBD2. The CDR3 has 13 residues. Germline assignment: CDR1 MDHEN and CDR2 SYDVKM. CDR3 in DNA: TGTGCTTCGTGGGGGGGGGTCACAGATACGCAGTATTTT. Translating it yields CASWGGVTDTQYF.

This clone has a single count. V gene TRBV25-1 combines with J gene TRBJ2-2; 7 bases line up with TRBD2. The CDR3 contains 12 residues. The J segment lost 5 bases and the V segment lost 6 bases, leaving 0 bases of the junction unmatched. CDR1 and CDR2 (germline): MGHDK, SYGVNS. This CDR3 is CASRGLTGELFF. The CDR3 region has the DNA TGTGCCAGCAGGGGACTAACCGGGGAGCTGTTTTTT.

The CDR3 sequence: CASSLKPQPKRTDTQYF. CDR3 bases: TGCGCCAGCAGCTTGAAACCCCAGCCCAAGAGGACAGATACGCAGTATTTT. V and J are TRBV5-1 and TRBJ2-3; D remains unclear. Trimming stripped 1 base from V and 3 bases from J, with 18 bases between. CDR1 is SGHRS, CDR2 YFSETQ, per germline. The CDR3 length is 17 residues.

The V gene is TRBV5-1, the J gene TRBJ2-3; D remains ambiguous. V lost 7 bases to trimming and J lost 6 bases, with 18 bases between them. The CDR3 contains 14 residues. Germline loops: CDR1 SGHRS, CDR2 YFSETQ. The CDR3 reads CASSQDRGADTQYF. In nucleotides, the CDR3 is TGCGCCAGCTCCCAAGACCGAGGTGCGGATACGCAGTATTTT.

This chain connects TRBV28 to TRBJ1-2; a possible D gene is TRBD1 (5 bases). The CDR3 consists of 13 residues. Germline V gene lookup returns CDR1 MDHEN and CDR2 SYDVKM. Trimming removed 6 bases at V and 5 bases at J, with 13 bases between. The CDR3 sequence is CASRQGINYGYTF. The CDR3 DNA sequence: TGTGCCAGCAGGCAGGGAATTAATTATGGCTACACCTTC.

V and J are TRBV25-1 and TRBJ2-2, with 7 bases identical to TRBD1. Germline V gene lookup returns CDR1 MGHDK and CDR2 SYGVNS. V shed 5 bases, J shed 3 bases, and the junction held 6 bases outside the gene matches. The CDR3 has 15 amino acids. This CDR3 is CASSPTGYDTGELFF. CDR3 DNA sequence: TGTGCCAGCAGTCCGACAGGGTACGACACCGGGGAGCTGTTTTTT. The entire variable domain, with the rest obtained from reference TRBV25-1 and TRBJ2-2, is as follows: EADIYQTPRYLVIGTGKKITLECSQTMGHDKMYWYQQDPGMELHLIHYSYGVNSTEKGDLSSESTVSRIRTEHFPLTLESARPSHTSQYLCASSPTGYDTGELFFGEGSRLTVL.

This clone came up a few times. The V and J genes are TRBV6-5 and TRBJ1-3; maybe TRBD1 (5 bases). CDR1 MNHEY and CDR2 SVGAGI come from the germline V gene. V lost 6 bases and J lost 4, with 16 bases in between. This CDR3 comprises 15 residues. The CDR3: CASRRDWAGGNTIYF. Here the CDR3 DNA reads TGTGCCAGCAGGAGGGACTGGGCAGGGGGAAACACCATATATTTT.